This T cell receptor (beta chain) emerged from a study of response to subunit inactivated influenza vaccine. Study-wide findings and caveats: Authors suggested each seasonal influenza vaccination recruits few new T cells.

CDR3 size: 14 residues. Germline CDR1 reads SGHRS; CDR2 reads YFSETQ. The V end was cut by 0 bases, the J end by 8 bases, with 12 bases between. TCRdb processed the RT-PCR reads anew with MiXCR; each CDR3 protein has one entry. The sample has 400,000 to 550,000 distinct CDR3 sequences, less than 30% seen once. This clonotype appeared a few times. The antigen is undetermined. This chain connects TRBV5-1 to TRBJ2-1; D is undetermined. The clonotype was recovered from a man in his fifties or sixties who received an inactivated influenza vaccine. The sample here was CD4+ T cells sorted from PBMCs, taken about 5 days after vaccination. As DNA, the CDR3 is TGCGCCAGCAGCTTGGTACGTGGTGTCGATGAGCAGTTCTTC. It yields the protein CASSLVRGVDEQFF. Full variable domain (outside the CDR3, taken from reference TRBV5-1 and TRBJ2-1): KAGVTQTPRYLIKTRGQQVTLSCSPISGHRSVSWYQQTPGQGLQFLFEYFSETQRNKGNFPGRFSGRQFSNSRSEMNVSTLELGDSALYLCASSLVRGVDEQFFGPGTRLTVL.